This T cell receptor (beta chain) was identified during a study of cytomegalovirus exposure and HLA in healthy donors. Study observations and caveats: An analysis done earlier found most TCR beta V segments productive about 87% or about 30% of the time. Rarity characterized most TCR sequences, yet some public TCRs appeared in many donors.

PCR employed 60 Vbeta and 13 Jbeta primers. In the authors' methods: Unique TCR beta chains totaled some 78 million in a later count, with approximately 10 million of them shared. Profiled with immunoSEQ multiplex PCR; TCRdb holds only in-frame clones, not every one. V and J calls and clone size come straight from that table; D and trimming were deduced from the DNA. The sample consists of about 150,000 clones, about 80% of them appearing once. At the time of sampling, donors were nominally healthy, though unrecorded immune exposures were likely. Trimming removed 5 bases at V and 6 bases at J, with 16 bases between. The CDR3 runs 14 residues. Germline V gives CDR1 MNHEY, CDR2 SVGAGI. To note about this clone: Its antigen is currently unknown.

The chain links TRBV6-5 to TRBJ1-2, with D uncertain. The TCR was taken from a man aged 40-50 years in good health and CMV-seronegative. Sequencing was carried out using PBMCs. This CDR3 is CASSARGGKNGYTF. CDR3 nucleotides: TGTGCCAGCAGTGCTCGAGGAGGGAAGAATGGCTACACCTTC.